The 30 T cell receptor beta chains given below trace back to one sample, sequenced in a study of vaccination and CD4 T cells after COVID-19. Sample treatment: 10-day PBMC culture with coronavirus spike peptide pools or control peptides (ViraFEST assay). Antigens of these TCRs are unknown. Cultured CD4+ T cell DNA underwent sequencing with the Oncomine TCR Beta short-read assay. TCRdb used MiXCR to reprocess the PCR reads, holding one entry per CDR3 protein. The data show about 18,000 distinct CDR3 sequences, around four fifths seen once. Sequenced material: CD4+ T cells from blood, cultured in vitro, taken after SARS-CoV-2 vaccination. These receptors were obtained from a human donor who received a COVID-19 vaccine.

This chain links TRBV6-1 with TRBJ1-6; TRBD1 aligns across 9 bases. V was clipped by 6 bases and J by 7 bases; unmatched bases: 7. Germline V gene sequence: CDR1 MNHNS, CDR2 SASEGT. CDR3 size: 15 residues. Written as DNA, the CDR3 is TGTGCCAGCAGACAGGGGGCGTTTCAAAATTCACCCCTCCACTTT. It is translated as CASRQGAFQNSPLHF.

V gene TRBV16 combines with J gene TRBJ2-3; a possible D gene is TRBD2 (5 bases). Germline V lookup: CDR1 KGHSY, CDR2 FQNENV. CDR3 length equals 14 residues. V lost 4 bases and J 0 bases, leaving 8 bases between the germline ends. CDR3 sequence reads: CASSPRTSTDTQYF. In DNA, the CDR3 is TGTGCCAGCAGCCCTCGGACTAGCACAGATACGCAGTATTTT.

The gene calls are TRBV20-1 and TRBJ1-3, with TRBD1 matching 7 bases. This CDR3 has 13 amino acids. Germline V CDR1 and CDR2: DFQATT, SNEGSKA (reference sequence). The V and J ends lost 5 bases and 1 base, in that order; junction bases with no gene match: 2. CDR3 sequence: CSARTGSGNTIYF. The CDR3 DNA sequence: TGCAGTGCTCGGACAGGATCTGGAAACACCATATATTTT.

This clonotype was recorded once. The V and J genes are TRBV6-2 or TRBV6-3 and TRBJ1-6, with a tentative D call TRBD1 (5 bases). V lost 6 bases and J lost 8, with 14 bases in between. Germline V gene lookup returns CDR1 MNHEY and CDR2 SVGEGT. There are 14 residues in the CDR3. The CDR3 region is CASRAGFSDSPLHF. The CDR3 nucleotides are TGTGCCAGCAGGGCAGGGTTTTCGGATTCACCCCTCCACTTT.

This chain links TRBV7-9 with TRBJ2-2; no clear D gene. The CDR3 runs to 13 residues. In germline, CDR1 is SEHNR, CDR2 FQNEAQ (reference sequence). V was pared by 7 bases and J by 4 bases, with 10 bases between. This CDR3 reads CASTPPRTGELFF. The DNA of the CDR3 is TGTGCCAGCACCCCCCCCCGCACCGGGGAGCTGTTTTTT.

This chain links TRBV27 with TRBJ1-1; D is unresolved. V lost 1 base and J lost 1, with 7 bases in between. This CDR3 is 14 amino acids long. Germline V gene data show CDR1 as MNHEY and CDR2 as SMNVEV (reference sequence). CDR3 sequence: CASSLFATNTEAFF. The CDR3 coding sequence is TGTGCCAGCAGTTTATTCGCGACGAACACTGAAGCTTTCTTT.

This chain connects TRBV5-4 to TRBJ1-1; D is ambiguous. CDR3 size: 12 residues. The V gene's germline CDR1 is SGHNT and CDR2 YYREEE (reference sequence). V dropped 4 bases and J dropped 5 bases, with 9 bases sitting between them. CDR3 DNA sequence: TGTGCCAGCAGCCTTCCGACGACTGAAGCTTTCTTT. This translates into CASSLPTTEAFF. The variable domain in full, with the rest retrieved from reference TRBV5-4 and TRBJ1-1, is ETGVTQSPTHLIKTRGQQVTLRCSSQSGHNTVSWYQQALGQGPQFIFQYYREEENGRGNFPPRFSGLQFPNYSSELNVNALELDDSALYLCASSLPTTEAFFGQGTRLTVV.

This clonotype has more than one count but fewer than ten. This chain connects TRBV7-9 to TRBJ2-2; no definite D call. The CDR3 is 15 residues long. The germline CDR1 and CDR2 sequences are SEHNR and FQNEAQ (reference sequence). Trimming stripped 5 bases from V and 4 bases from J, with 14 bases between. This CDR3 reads CASSPASSGTGELFF. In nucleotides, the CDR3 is TGTGCCAGCAGCCCCGCCAGTAGTGGCACCGGGGAGCTGTTTTTT.

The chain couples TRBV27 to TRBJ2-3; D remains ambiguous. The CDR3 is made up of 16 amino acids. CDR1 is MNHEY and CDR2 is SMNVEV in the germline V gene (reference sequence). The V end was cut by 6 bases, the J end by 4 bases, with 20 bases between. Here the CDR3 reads CASRSGPNMRADTQYF. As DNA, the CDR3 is TGTGCCAGCAGGTCCGGGCCGAATATGCGCGCAGATACGCAGTATTTT.

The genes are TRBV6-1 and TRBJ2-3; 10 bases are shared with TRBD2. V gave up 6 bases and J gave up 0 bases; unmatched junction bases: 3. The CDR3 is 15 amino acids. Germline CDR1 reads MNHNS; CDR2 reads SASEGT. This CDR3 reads CASRLLAGSTDTQYF. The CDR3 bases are TGTGCCAGCAGACTACTAGCGGGGAGCACAGATACGCAGTATTTT.

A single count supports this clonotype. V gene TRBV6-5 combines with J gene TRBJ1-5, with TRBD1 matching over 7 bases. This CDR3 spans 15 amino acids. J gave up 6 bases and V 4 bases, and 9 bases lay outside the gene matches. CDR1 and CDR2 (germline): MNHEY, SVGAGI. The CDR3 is CASSSRGGAGQPQHF. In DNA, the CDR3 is TGTGCCAGCAGTTCCAGGGGGGGGGCTGGTCAGCCCCAGCATTTT.

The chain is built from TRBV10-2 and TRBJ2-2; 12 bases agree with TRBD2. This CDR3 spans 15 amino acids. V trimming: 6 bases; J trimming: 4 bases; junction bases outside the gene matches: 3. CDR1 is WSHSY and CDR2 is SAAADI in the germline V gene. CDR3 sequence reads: CASRTSGGGTGELFF. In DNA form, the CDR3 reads TGCGCCAGCAGGACTAGCGGGGGCGGCACCGGGGAGCTGTTTTTT.

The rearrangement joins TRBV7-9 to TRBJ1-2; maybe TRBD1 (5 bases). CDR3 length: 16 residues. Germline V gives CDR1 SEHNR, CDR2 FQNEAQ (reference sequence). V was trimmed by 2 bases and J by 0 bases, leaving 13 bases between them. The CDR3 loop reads CASSLFGGVTNYGYTF. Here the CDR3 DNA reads TGTGCCAGCAGCTTATTCGGGGGGGTGACTAACTATGGCTACACCTTC.

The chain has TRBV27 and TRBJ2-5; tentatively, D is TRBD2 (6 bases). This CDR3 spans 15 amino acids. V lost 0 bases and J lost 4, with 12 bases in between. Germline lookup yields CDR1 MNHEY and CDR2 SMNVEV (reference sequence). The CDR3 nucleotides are TGTGCCAGCAGTTTATCAGGGGAGGTCGGAGAGACCCAGTACTTC. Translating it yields CASSLSGEVGETQYF.

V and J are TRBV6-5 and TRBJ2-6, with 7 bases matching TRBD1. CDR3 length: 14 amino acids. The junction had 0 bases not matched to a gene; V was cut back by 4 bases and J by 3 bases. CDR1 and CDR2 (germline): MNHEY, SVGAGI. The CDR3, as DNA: TGTGCCAGCAGTTCAGGGGGTGGGGCCAACGTCCTGACTTTC. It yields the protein CASSSGGGANVLTF.

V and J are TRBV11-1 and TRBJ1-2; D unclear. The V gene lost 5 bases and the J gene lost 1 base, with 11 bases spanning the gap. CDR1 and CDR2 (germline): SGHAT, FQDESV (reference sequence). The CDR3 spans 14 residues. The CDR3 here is CASSPDGINYGYTF. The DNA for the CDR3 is TGTGCCAGCAGCCCCGACGGAATTAACTATGGCTACACCTTC.

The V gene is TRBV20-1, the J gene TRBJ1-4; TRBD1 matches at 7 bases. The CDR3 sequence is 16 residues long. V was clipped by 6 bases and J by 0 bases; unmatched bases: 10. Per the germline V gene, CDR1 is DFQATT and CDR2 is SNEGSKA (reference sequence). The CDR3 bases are TGCAGTGCCAGACCCCCCACAGGGGCAACTAATGAAAAACTGTTTTTT. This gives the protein CSARPPTGATNEKLFF.

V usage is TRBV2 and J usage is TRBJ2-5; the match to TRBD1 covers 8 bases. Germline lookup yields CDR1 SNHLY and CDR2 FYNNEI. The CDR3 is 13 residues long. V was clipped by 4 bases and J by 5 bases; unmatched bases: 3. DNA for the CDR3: TGTGCCAGCAGTGGGACAGGGAAGGAGACCCAGTACTTC. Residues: CASSGTGKETQYF.

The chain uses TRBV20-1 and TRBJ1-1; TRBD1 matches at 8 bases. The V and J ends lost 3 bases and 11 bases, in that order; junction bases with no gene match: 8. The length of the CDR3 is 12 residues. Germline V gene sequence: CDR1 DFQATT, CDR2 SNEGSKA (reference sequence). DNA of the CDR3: TGCAGTGCTAGGGCAGGGGGCTTAGCCGCTTTCTTT. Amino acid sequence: CSARAGGLAAFF.

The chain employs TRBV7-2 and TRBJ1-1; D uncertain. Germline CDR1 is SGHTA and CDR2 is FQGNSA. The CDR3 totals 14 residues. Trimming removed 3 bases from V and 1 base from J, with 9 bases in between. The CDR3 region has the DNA TGTGCCAGCAGCTTGAGTGTCAGGAACACTGAAGCTTTCTTT. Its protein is CASSLSVRNTEAFF.

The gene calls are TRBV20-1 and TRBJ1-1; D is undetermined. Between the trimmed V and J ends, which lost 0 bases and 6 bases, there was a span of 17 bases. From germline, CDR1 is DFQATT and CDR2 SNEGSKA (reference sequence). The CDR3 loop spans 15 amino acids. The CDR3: CSARDWVETIPEAFF. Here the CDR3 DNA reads TGCAGTGCTAGAGATTGGGTCGAGACGATCCCTGAAGCTTTCTTT.

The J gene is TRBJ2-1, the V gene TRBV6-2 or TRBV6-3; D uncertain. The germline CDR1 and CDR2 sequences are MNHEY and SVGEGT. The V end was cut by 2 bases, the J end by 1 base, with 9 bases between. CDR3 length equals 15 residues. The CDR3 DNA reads TGTGCCAGCAGTTACGCACGTCGTTCCTACAATGAGCAGTTCTTC. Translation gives CASSYARRSYNEQFF.

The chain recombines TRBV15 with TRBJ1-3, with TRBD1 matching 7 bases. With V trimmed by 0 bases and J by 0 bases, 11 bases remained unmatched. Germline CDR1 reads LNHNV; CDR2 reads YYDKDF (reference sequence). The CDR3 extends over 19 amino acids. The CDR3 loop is CATSRDKFSGQYSGNTIYF. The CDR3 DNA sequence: TGTGCCACCAGCAGAGATAAGTTTTCGGGACAGTACTCTGGAAACACCATATATTTT. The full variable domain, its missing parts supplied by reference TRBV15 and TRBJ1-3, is DAMVIQNPRYQVTQFGKPVTLSCSQTLNHNVMYWYQQKSSQAPKLLFHYYDKDFNNEADTPDNFQSRRPNTSFCFLDIRSPGLGDTAMYLCATSRDKFSGQYSGNTIYFGEGSWLTVV.

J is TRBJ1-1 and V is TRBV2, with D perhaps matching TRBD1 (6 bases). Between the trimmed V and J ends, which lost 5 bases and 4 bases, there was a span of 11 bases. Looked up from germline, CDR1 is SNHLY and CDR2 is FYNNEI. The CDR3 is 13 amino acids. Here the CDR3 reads CASSKKTGTEAFF. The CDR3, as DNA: TGTGCCAGCAGTAAGAAGACAGGCACTGAAGCTTTCTTT.

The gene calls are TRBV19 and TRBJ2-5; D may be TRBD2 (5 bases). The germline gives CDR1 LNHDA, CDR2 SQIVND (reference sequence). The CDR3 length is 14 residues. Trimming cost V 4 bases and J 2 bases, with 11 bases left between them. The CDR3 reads CASSTRTGQETQYF. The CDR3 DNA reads TGTGCCAGTAGTACCCGAACGGGACAAGAGACCCAGTACTTC.

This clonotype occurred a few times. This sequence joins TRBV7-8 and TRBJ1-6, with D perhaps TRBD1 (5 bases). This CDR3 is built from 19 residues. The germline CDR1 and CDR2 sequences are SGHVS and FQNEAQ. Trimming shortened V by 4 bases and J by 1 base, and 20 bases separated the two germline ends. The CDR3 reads CASSSPTGFGGSYNSPLHF. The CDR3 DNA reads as TGTGCCAGCAGCTCGCCAACGGGGTTCGGGGGATCCTATAATTCACCCCTCCACTTT.

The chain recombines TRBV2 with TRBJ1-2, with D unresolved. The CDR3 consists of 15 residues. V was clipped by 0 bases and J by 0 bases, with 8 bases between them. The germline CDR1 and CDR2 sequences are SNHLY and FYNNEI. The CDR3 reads CASSEARNSNYGYTF. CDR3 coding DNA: TGTGCCAGCAGTGAAGCGAGGAACTCTAACTATGGCTACACCTTC.

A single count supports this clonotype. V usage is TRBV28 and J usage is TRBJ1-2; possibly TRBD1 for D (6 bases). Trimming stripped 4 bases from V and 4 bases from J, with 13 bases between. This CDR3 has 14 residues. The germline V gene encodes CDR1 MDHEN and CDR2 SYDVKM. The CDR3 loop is CASSSFTGSYGYTF. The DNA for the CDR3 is TGTGCCAGCAGTTCTTTTACAGGGAGCTATGGCTACACCTTC.

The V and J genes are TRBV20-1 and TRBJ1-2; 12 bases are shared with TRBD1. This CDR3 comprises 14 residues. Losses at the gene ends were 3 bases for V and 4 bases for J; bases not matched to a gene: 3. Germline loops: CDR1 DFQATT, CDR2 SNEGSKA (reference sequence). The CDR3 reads CSARGTGGPYGYTF. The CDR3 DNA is TGCAGTGCTAGGGGGACAGGGGGCCCCTATGGCTACACCTTC.

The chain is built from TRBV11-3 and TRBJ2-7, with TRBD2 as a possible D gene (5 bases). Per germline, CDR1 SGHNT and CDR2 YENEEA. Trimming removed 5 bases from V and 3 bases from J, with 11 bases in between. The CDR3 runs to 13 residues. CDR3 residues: CASSPDGNYEQYF. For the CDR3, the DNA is TGTGCCAGCAGCCCTGACGGGAACTACGAGCAGTACTTC.